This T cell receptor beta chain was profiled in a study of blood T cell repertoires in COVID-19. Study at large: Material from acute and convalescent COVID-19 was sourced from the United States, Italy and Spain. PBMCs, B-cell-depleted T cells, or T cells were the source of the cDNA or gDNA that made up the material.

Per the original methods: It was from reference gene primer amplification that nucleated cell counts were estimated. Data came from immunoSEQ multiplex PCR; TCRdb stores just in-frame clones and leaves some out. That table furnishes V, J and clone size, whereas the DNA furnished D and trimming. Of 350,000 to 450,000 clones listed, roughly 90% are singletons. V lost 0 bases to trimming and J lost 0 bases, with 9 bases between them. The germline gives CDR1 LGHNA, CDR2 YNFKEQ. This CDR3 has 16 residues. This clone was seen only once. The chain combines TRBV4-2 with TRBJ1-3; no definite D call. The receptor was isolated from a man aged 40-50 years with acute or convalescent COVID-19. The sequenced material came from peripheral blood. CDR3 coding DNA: TGTGCCAGCAGCCAAGATCAGGTCAGCTCTGGAAACACCATATATTTT. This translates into CASSQDQVSSGNTIYF.